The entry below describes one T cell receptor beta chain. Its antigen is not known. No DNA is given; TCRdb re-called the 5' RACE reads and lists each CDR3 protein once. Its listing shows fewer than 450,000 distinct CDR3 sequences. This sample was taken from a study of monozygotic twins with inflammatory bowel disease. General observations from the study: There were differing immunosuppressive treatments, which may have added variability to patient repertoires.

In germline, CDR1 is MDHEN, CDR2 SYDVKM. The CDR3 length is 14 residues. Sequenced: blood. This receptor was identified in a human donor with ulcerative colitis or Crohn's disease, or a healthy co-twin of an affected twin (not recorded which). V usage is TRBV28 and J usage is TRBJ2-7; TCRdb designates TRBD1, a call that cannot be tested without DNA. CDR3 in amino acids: CASSSPGRDYEQYF.